Presented here are 29 T cell receptor beta chains from one specimen sequenced in a study of blood T cell repertoires in COVID-19. Repertoires were generated with immunoSEQ multiplex PCR, while TCRdb's copy carries only in-frame clones and drops some. Of around 300,000 clones in the sample, approximately 89% are singletons; the top ten hold 5.3%. What was sequenced was PBMCs or T cells enriched from blood (not recorded which). These receptors originate from a woman in her 30s who had recovered from COVID-19.

The rearrangement links TRBV25-1 to TRBJ1-2, with unresolved D. Germline V CDR1 and CDR2: MGHDK, SYGVNS. The CDR3 runs to 12 residues. Trimming took 0 bases from V and 4 from J, leaving 3 bases between them. The CDR3 DNA follows: TGTGCCAGCAGTGAATATAGCTATGGCTACACCTTC. Translation: CASSEYSYGYTF.

The CDR3 bases are TGTGCCAGCAGCTTGAGCCCCTTGACAGGGGGGTATAATGAGCAGTTCTTC. Translating gives CASSLSPLTGGYNEQFF. This chain connects TRBV5-4 to TRBJ2-1; 9 bases agree with TRBD1. The CDR3 consists of 17 residues. The germline gives CDR1 SGHNT, CDR2 YYREEE (reference sequence). V lost 1 base to trimming and J lost 7 bases; unmatched junction nucleotides: 12. Based on the CDR3 plus reference TRBV5-4 and TRBJ2-1, the full variable domain is ETGVTQSPTHLIKTRGQQVTLRCSSQSGHNTVSWYQQALGQGPQFIFQYYREEENGRGNFPPRFSGLQFPNYSSELNVNALELDDSALYLCASSLSPLTGGYNEQFFGPGTRLTVL.

The chain joins TRBV7-6 to TRBJ1-1; 9 bases agree with TRBD1. V was pared by 5 bases and J by 9 bases, with 4 bases of the junction left unmatched. This CDR3 has 12 amino acids. CDR1 is SGHVS and CDR2 is FNYEAQ in the germline V gene. DNA for the CDR3: TGTGCCAGCAGCGCCTACAGGGGGCAAGCTTTCTTT. It codes for CASSAYRGQAFF.

The rearrangement links TRBV27 to TRBJ2-3; 9 nucleotides agree with TRBD2. The CDR3 runs to 17 residues. Looked up from germline, CDR1 is MNHEY and CDR2 is SMNVEV (reference sequence). V dropped 6 bases and J dropped 3; count of bases not matched to a gene: 13. CDR3 sequence: CASRSPMRGGRTDTQYF. The CDR3 nucleotides read TGTGCCAGCAGGTCGCCTATGCGGGGGGGCCGAACAGATACGCAGTATTTT.

This clone has a single count. The chain has TRBV18 and TRBJ1-3; possibly TRBD1 for D (5 bases). This CDR3 comprises 16 residues. Per the germline V gene, CDR1 is KGHSH and CDR2 is LQKENI. Trimming took 3 bases from V and 0 from J, leaving 12 bases between them. CDR3 amino acids: CASSPPGLRSGNTIYF. The DNA for the CDR3 is TGTGCCAGCTCACCTCCGGGACTGCGCTCTGGAAACACCATATATTTT.

The chain recombines TRBV6-5 with TRBJ2-7; D is ambiguous. CDR1 and CDR2 (germline): MNHEY, SVGAGI. This CDR3 has 11 amino acids. The V gene lost 6 bases and the J gene lost 7 bases, with 10 bases spanning the gap. The CDR3: CASSRSEEQYF. DNA for the CDR3: TGTGCCAGCAGCCGCTCGGAGGAGCAGTACTTC.

The gene calls are TRBV5-6 and TRBJ1-1; D is perhaps TRBD1 (5 bases). Germline V gene data show CDR1 as SGHDT and CDR2 as YYEEEE. Between the trimmed V and J ends, which lost 0 bases and 10 bases, there was a span of 13 bases. CDR3 length: 13 amino acids. The CDR3 loop reads CASSLGPVGGAFF. The CDR3 DNA reads as TGTGCCAGCAGCTTGGGACCGGTGGGGGGAGCTTTCTTT.

The chain combines TRBV19 with TRBJ2-1; tentative D call: TRBD1 (6 bases). CDR1 is LNHDA, CDR2 SQIVND, per germline (reference sequence). The CDR3 extends over 14 amino acids. V was cut by 8 bases and J by 9 bases, with 20 bases left in between. The CDR3 bases are TGTGCCAGTGGACATAACAGGGATCTCGGTGAGCAGTTCTTC. This gives the protein CASGHNRDLGEQFF. The variable domain in full, with the rest retrieved from reference TRBV19 and TRBJ2-1, is DGGITQSPKYLFRKEGQNVTLSCEQNLNHDAMYWYRQDPGQGLRLIYYSQIVNDFQKGDIAEGYSVSREKKESFPLTVTSAQKNPTAFYLCASGHNRDLGEQFFGPGTRLTVL.

V gene TRBV5-1 combines with J gene TRBJ1-2; 8 nucleotides line up with TRBD1. The CDR3 length is 14 residues. Germline V gene lookup returns CDR1 SGHRS and CDR2 YFSETQ. V was pared by 6 bases and J by 3 bases, with 7 bases of the junction left unmatched. The CDR3 region has the DNA TGCGCCAGCAACACCGGGACAGGTGACTATGGCTACACCTTC. Protein product: CASNTGTGDYGYTF.

This sequence joins TRBV7-2 and TRBJ1-3; D may be TRBD1 (5 bases). There are 15 residues in the CDR3. V lost 4 bases and J 4 bases, leaving 14 bases between the germline ends. CDR1 is SGHTA and CDR2 is FQGNSA in the germline V gene. In DNA, the CDR3 is TGTGCCAGCAGCTCCTGGGGGGGAGCGGGAAACACCATATATTTT. This codes for CASSSWGGAGNTIYF. Based on the CDR3 plus reference TRBV7-2 and TRBJ1-3, the full variable domain is GAGVSQSPSNKVTEKGKDVELRCDPISGHTALYWYRQSLGQGLEFLIYFQGNSAPDKSGLPSDRFSAERTGGSVSTLTIQRTQQEDSAVYLCASSSWGGAGNTIYFGEGSWLTVV.

The genes are TRBV5-1 and TRBJ2-5, with D tentatively TRBD2 (7 bases). From germline, CDR1 is SGHRS and CDR2 YFSETQ. Trimming cost V 4 bases and J 0 bases, with 13 bases left between them. This CDR3 has 15 amino acids. The CDR3 nucleotides read TGCGCCAGCAGCCCGGGGGGCAGTAACCAAGAGACCCAGTACTTC. Its translation is CASSPGGSNQETQYF.

The chain joins TRBV28 to TRBJ2-1, with D possibly TRBD1 on 5 matching bases. The CDR3 sequence is 15 residues long. Trimming cost V 2 bases and J 10 bases, with 18 bases left between them. Germline values: CDR1 MDHEN, CDR2 SYDVKM. DNA for the CDR3: TGTGCCAGCAGTTTAGCGTCAGAGAAGGCAGGGGAGCAGTTCTTC. This translates into CASSLASEKAGEQFF.

V gene TRBV3-1 (or the pseudogene TRBV3-2) combines with J gene TRBJ1-6; 9 bases line up with TRBD1. V lost 4 bases and J lost 10; bases outside the gene matches: 8. CDR1 is LGHDT, CDR2 YNNKEL, per germline (reference sequence). This CDR3 contains 15 residues. The CDR3 region is CASSPTRQGESPLHF. CDR3 coding DNA: TGTGCCAGCAGCCCCACCCGACAGGGGGAATCACCCCTCCACTTT.

V gene TRBV19 combines with J gene TRBJ2-1, with 7 nucleotides matching TRBD1. The V gene's germline CDR1 is LNHDA and CDR2 SQIVND (reference sequence). This CDR3 has 16 amino acids. V trimming: 2 bases; J trimming: 6 bases; junction bases outside the gene matches: 10. CDR3 region: CASSIPQGVPSNEQFF. The CDR3 DNA sequence: TGTGCCAGTAGTATACCCCAGGGGGTTCCCTCCAATGAGCAGTTCTTC.

Concerning this clone: Compared with germline, one end of the junction differs, possibly owing to a read error. Here the CDR3 DNA reads TGTGCCAGCAGCGAAGGACAGTCATCTTATAATTCACCCCTCCACTTT. This codes for CASSEGQSSYNSPLHF. The V call is TRBV6-1, the J call TRBJ1-6, with D perhaps TRBD1 (6 bases). The CDR3 sequence is 16 residues long. In germline, CDR1 is MNHNS, CDR2 SASEGT.

In its sample, this clone was seen once. V and J are TRBV9 and TRBJ2-7, with 8 bases identical to TRBD2. The CDR3 spans 18 residues. Germline loops: CDR1 SGDLS, CDR2 YYNGEE. Unmatched junction bases numbered 13, after V lost 0 bases and J lost 2 bases. In DNA, the CDR3 is TGTGCCAGCAGCGTAGGGAGTACGGAGCGGGGGCCAGCCTACGAGCAGTACTTC. This gives the protein CASSVGSTERGPAYEQYF.

The chain is built from TRBV4-1 and TRBJ1-2; D ambiguous. CDR1 MGHRA and CDR2 YSYEKL come from the germline V gene. V lost 0 bases, J lost 4 bases, and 12 bases lay in between. The CDR3 covers 15 residues. CDR3 bases: TGCGCCAGCAGCCAAGAGGCGGGCAAGGGCTATGGCTACACCTTC. It is translated as CASSQEAGKGYGYTF.

The chain is built from TRBV28 and TRBJ1-4; D is undetermined. Germline V lookup: CDR1 MDHEN, CDR2 SYDVKM. V was trimmed by 1 base and J by 6 bases, leaving 15 bases between them. The CDR3 totals 16 residues. This CDR3 is CASSLSIGGDYEKLFF. CDR3 nucleotides: TGTGCCAGCAGTTTATCGATAGGAGGTGATTATGAAAAACTGTTTTTT.

This clone was counted a few times. The chain employs TRBV19 and TRBJ1-2; 9 bases are a match to TRBD1. The CDR3 runs 14 residues. J gave up 2 bases and V 7 bases, and 5 bases lay outside the gene matches. The germline CDR1 and CDR2 sequences are LNHDA and SQIVND (reference sequence). The DNA for the CDR3 is TGTGCCAGTATGGACAGGGGAAAAAACTATGGCTACACCTTC. It encodes CASMDRGKNYGYTF.

The chain is built from TRBV7-2 and TRBJ2-7; 8 bases map to TRBD1. Germline trimming cut 8 bases from V and 1 base from J; bases unmatched to any gene: 7. The germline V gene has CDR1 SGHTA and CDR2 FQGNSA. The CDR3 loop spans 14 amino acids. The CDR3 is CASLKGQESYEQYF. CDR3 DNA sequence: TGTGCCAGCCTTAAGGGACAGGAATCCTACGAGCAGTACTTC.

This rearrangement joins TRBV6-1 to TRBJ2-3, with 12 bases matching TRBD1. This CDR3 has 15 amino acids. Unmatched junction bases numbered 2, after V lost 3 bases and J lost 4 bases. The germline CDR1 and CDR2 sequences are MNHNS and SASEGT. CDR3 nucleotides: TGTGCCAGCAGTGAGGGACAGGGGGCGGCAGATACGCAGTATTTT. It translates to CASSEGQGAADTQYF.

V and J are TRBV11-2 and TRBJ1-3, with TRBD1 identical over 9 bases. Germline CDR1 is SGHAT and CDR2 is FQNNGV. The CDR3 is 16 residues long. V dropped 4 bases and J dropped 6; count of bases not matched to a gene: 10. The CDR3: CASSSTKQGAPNTIYF. The CDR3 nucleotides are TGTGCCAGCAGCTCTACAAAACAGGGGGCCCCAAACACCATATATTTT.

Comment on this clone: One end of the junction is discordant with germline, which a read error may explain. The rearrangement links TRBV3-1 (or the pseudogene TRBV3-2) to TRBJ1-2, with a weak D call TRBD1 (5 bases). The germline CDR1 and CDR2 sequences are LGHDT and YNNKEL (reference sequence). The CDR3 extends over 15 amino acids. The DNA for the CDR3 is TGTGCCAGCACCCAAGGGGCCAGTTATAACTATGGCTACACCTTC. Amino acid sequence: CASTQGASYNYGYTF.

V gene TRBV4-1 combines with J gene TRBJ1-2; D may be TRBD1 (5 bases). The CDR3 covers 16 residues. CDR1 MGHRA and CDR2 YSYEKL come from the germline V gene. Trimming left V 0 bases short and J 4 bases short, with 15 bases between. In DNA, the CDR3 is TGCGCCAGCAGCCAAGAATTCGGGGGGGGGACCTATGGCTACACCTTC. It is translated as CASSQEFGGGTYGYTF.

The gene calls are TRBV9 and TRBJ1-4; 7 bases are shared with TRBD1. J lost 4 bases, V lost 4 bases, and 7 bases had no gene match. The CDR3 length is 15 residues. Germline loops: CDR1 SGDLS, CDR2 YYNGEE. In DNA, the CDR3 is TGTGCCAGCAGCACGAGGACAGGCGGTAATGAAAAACTGTTTTTT. Translation: CASSTRTGGNEKLFF.

The chain recombines TRBV28 with TRBJ1-3, with unresolved D. Germline CDR1 and CDR2: MDHEN and SYDVKM. The CDR3 spans 14 residues. V dropped 7 bases and J dropped 0 bases, with 10 bases sitting between them. CDR3 in DNA: TGTGCCAGCATGGGCACCCTCTCTGGAAACACCATATATTTT. It yields the protein CASMGTLSGNTIYF.

V and J are TRBV4-1 and TRBJ1-6; D might be TRBD1 (6 bases). Germline CDR1 is MGHRA and CDR2 is YSYEKL. This CDR3 region has 15 residues. V lost 3 bases and J lost 9, with 15 bases in between. The CDR3 spells CASSQNRADTSPLHF. CDR3 DNA sequence: TGCGCCAGCAGCCAGAACAGGGCCGATACTTCACCCCTCCACTTT.

This chain uses TRBV29-1 with TRBJ1-1; D possibly corresponds to TRBD1 (6 bases). The CDR3 spans 12 residues. CDR1 is SQVTM and CDR2 is ANQGSEA in the germline V gene. Trimming took 7 bases from V and 3 from J, leaving 12 bases between them. As DNA, the CDR3 is TGCAGCGCCAACAGGGTCGACACTGAAGCTTTCTTT. This encodes CSANRVDTEAFF.

V and J are TRBV2 and TRBJ2-7, with 10 bases lining up with TRBD1. Per germline, CDR1 SNHLY and CDR2 FYNNEI. This CDR3 is built from 13 residues. With V trimmed by 8 bases and J by 7 bases, 8 bases remained unmatched. The CDR3 nucleotides are TGTGCCAGCGGGGGACAGGGGTTGGGAGAGCAGTACTTC. Encoded protein: CASGGQGLGEQYF.